Listed below are T cell receptor beta chains from one sample, sequenced in a study of blood T cell repertoires in COVID-19. Assay used: immunoSEQ multiplex PCR; TCRdb lists only in-frame clones, some missing. The sample has about 270,000 clones; around nine tenths are singletons. The material sequenced was PBMCs or T cells enriched from blood (not recorded which). The receptors stem from a woman aged 18-35 years who had recovered from COVID-19. Both conserved end residues are part of each CDR3.

V,CDR3
TRBV7-9,CASSLGRLDEKLFF
TRBV2,CASSAVLAKQDANTGELFF
TRBV15,CATSGRQAPGNTEAFF
TRBV9,CASSVASGNYYEQFF
TRBV18,CASSPTGTENQPQHF
TRBV3-1/TRBV3-2,CASSPRSGSNTEAFF
TRBV28,CASSLFPGLAGPTSGFF
TRBV30,CAWQKRQGYNEQFF
TRBV15,CATSRDRGSGNTIYF
TRBV11-3,CASSLPGTNYGYTF
TRBV30,CAWSADREDYTF
TRBV10-2,CASSEYAPPNTGHTEAFF
TRBV28,CASSSPLVAGASFGQYF
TRBV27,CASSLSAGLVYGYTF
TRBV18,CASSPPSERQYF
TRBV5-4,CASSWARVNEQFF
TRBV11-3,CASRGQGSTDTQYF
TRBV14,CASSRGLIVDEQYF
TRBV6-5,CASSYLPGQGVGELFF
TRBV5-8,CASRSPSGPKIVYEQYF
TRBV28,CASRGTGGGSQPQHF
TRBV7-8,CASWGGGADEQFF
TRBV11-2,CASSQTLGAYEQYF
TRBV12-3/TRBV12-4,CASSSTGSDTQYF
TRBV10-3,CAISDRQKETQYF
TRBV5-1,CASSLRTGHSPLHF
TRBV28,CVSSSYNEQFF
TRBV7-9,CASSSGTDFSGANVLTF
TRBV3-1/TRBV3-2,CASSQVLAGGIGGEKLFF
TRBV3-1/TRBV3-2,CASSQGGRTTEAFF
TRBV19,CASSISANQPQHF
TRBV7-8,CASSRRTGFDYGYTF